The 12 T cell receptor beta chains given below trace back to one sample, sequenced in a study of shared clonotypes between healthy human individuals. Clones were read by immunoSEQ multiplex PCR, and TCRdb kept only the in-frame ones, dropping some. Of about 2.4 million clones in the sample, 80% to 95% are singletons; the top ten hold approximately 0.36%. Sequenced: naive CD4+ T cells from PBMCs. Subset: CD45RA+ positively selected. The receptor set was obtained from a man aged 18 to 30 in good health. Some clones in this sample may be carry-over from other donors' samples.

The chain recombines TRBV27 with TRBJ2-1; D perhaps matches TRBD2 (6 bases). CDR1 and CDR2 from the germline V gene are MNHEY and SMNVEV (reference sequence). V gave up 9 bases and J gave up 5 bases, with 14 bases separating them. This CDR3 has 13 residues. CDR3 sequence reads: CASSGDANNEQFF. In DNA, the CDR3 is TGTGCCAGTTCGGGGGACGCCAACAATGAGCAGTTCTTC.

The chain carries TRBV30 and TRBJ2-3; 12 bases match TRBD2. Germline assignment: CDR1 GTSNPN and CDR2 SVGIG (reference sequence). The CDR3 is 14 residues long. Germline trimming cut 7 bases from V and 7 bases from J; bases unmatched to any gene: 9. The CDR3 region has the DNA TGTGCCTCAAGAGGGCTAGCGGGAGGGTATACGCAGTATTTT. Translation: CASRGLAGGYTQYF.

This rearrangement joins TRBV15 to TRBJ2-1; D call uncertain. The CDR3 has 12 residues. Trimming took off 2 bases at V and 7 bases at J, with 6 bases between the two ends. Germline CDR1 LNHNV, CDR2 YYDKDF (reference sequence). The CDR3 is CATSRKKNEQFF. CDR3 sequence (DNA): TGTGCCACCAGCAGAAAAAAGAATGAGCAGTTCTTC.

This clone appeared once. The gene calls are TRBV6-5 and TRBJ1-2, with D perhaps TRBD1 (5 bases). CDR1 MNHEY and CDR2 SVGAGI come from the germline V gene. The CDR3 contains 14 residues. Trimming cost V 3 bases and J 1 base, with 9 bases left between them. CDR3 DNA: TGTGCCAGCAGTTATGACGGACATAACTATGGCTACACCTTC. Protein sequence: CASSYDGHNYGYTF.

This sequence joins TRBV4-1 and TRBJ1-5; D is possibly TRBD1 (6 bases). From germline, CDR1 is MGHRA and CDR2 YSYEKL. CDR3 length: 17 residues. V was clipped by 0 bases and J by 7 bases, with 19 bases between them. The CDR3: CASSQDDRRQVQQPQHF. CDR3 bases: TGCGCCAGCAGCCAAGATGACCGACGACAGGTCCAACAGCCCCAGCATTTT.

The CDR3: CAISEPGWVTVTKGSYNEQFF. The DNA for the CDR3 is TGTGCCATCAGTGAGCCTGGGTGGGTCACCGTGACGAAGGGCTCCTACAATGAGCAGTTCTTC. This chain links TRBV10-3 with TRBJ2-1; D remains ambiguous. V dropped 2 bases and J dropped 0 bases, with 26 bases sitting between them. The CDR3 loop spans 21 amino acids. Germline CDR1 is ENHRY and CDR2 is SYGVKD.

V usage is TRBV10-3 and J usage is TRBJ2-7; 11 nucleotides line up with TRBD2. Germline values: CDR1 ENHRY, CDR2 SYGVKD. With V trimmed by 2 bases and J by 4 bases, 13 bases remained unmatched. This CDR3 region has 18 residues. This CDR3 reads CAISETYLSGRGGYEQYF. The CDR3, as DNA: TGTGCCATCAGTGAGACCTACCTTAGCGGGAGGGGGGGGTACGAGCAGTACTTC.

This chain joins TRBV4-1 and TRBJ2-7; D is possibly TRBD1 (7 bases). The CDR3 is made up of 17 amino acids. Germline V CDR1 and CDR2: MGHRA, YSYEKL. The V gene lost 2 bases and the J gene lost 0 bases, with 17 bases spanning the gap. The CDR3: CASSQPPGQGGSYEQYF. The CDR3 DNA is TGCGCCAGCAGCCAACCCCCCGGGCAGGGGGGCTCCTACGAGCAGTACTTC.

The chain carries TRBV6-5 and TRBJ1-1; D perhaps matches TRBD1 (5 bases). Trimming took off 7 bases at V and 5 bases at J, with 20 bases between the two ends. The germline V gene encodes CDR1 MNHEY and CDR2 SVGAGI. CDR3 size: 15 residues. The CDR3: CASIRWGGGLTEAFF. CDR3 sequence (DNA): TGTGCCAGCATCCGATGGGGGGGTGGGTTGACTGAAGCTTTCTTT.

About this clone itself: This same CDR3 is encoded by further DNA sequences in the sample. The DNA of the CDR3 is TGTGCCATCAGTGAGTCAGGAACCAACAATGAGCAGTTCTTC. This translates into CAISESGTNNEQFF. The chain combines TRBV10-3 with TRBJ2-1; unclear D gene. Trimming left V 0 bases short and J 5 bases short, with 8 bases between. From germline, CDR1 is ENHRY and CDR2 SYGVKD. The CDR3 covers 14 residues.

In the case of this clone: Other DNA sequences from this sample encode an identical CDR3 as well. This rearrangement joins TRBV30 to TRBJ2-1, with 8 positions matching TRBD2. This CDR3 contains 11 residues. The germline gives CDR1 GTSNPN, CDR2 SVGIG (reference sequence). V lost 4 bases and J lost 8; bases outside the gene matches: 1. This chain's CDR3 is CAWTSGYEQFF. The DNA of the CDR3 is TGTGCCTGGACTAGCGGGTATGAGCAGTTCTTC.

This clone has more than one count but fewer than ten. This chain uses TRBV7-9 with TRBJ1-2; D remains ambiguous. Germline V gives CDR1 SEHNR, CDR2 FQNEAQ (reference sequence). The CDR3 length is 13 residues. Trimming took off 5 bases at V and 4 bases at J, with 11 bases between the two ends. Written as DNA, the CDR3 is TGTGCCAGCAGCCGGATGGGCAGCTATGGCTACACCTTC. Protein product: CASSRMGSYGYTF.